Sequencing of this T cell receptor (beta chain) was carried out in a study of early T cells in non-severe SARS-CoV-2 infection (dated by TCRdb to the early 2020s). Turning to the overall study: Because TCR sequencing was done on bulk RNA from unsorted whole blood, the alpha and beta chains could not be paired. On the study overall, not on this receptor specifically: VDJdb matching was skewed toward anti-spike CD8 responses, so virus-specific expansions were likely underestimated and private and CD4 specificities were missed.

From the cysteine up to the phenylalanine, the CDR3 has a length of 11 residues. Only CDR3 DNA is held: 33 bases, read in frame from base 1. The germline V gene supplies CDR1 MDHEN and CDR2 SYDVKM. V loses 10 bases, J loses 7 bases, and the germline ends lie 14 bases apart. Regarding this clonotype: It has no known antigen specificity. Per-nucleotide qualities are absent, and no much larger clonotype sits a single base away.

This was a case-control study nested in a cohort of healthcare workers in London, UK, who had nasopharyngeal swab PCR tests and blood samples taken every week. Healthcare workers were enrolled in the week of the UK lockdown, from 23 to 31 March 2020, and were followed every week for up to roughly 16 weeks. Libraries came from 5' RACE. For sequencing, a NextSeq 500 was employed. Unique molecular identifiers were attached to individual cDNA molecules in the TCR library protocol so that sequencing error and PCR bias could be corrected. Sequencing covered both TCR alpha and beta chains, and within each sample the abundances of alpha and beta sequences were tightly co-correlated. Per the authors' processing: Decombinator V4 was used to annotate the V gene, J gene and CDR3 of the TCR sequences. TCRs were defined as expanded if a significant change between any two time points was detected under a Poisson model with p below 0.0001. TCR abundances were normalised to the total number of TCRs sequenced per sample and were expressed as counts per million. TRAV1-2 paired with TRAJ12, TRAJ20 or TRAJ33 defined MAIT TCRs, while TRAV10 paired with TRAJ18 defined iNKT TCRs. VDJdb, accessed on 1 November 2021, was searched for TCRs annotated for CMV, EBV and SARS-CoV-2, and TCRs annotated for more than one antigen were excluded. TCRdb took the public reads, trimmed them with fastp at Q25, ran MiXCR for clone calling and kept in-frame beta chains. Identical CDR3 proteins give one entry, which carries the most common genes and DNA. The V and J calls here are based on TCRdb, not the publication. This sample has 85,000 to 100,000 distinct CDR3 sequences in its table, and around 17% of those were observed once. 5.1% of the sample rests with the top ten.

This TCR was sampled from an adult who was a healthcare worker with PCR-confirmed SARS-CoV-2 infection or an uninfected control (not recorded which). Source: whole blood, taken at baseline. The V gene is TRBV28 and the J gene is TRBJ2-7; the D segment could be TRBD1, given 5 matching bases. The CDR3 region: CATRTGREQYF. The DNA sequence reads TGTGCCACCAGAACAGGACGTGAGCAGTACTTC. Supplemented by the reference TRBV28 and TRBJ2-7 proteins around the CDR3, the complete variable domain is DVKVTQSSRYLVKRTGEKVFLECVQDMDHENMFWYRQDPGLGLRLIYFSYDVKMKEKGDIPEGYSVSREKKERFSLILESASTNQTSMYLCATRTGREQYFGPGTRLTVT.